These 27 T cell receptor beta chains originate from one sample sequenced in a study of blood T cells in healthy people across ages. For the second PCR, which ran for roughly 6 to 12 cycles, a sample-barcoded 5' primer and a J-beta primer mix were used. Using its own MiXCR run on the 5' RACE reads, TCRdb lists one record per CDR3 protein. The top ten clones hold about 32% of a sample with about 680,000 distinct CDR3 sequences, approximately 50% of them seen once. The sequencing sample was made of blood. The source is a woman aged 55 to 70 in good health.

J is TRBJ2-3 and V is TRBV5-8, with a weak D call TRBD2 (6 bases). This CDR3 comprises 15 residues. CDR1 is SGHTS, CDR2 YDEGEE, per germline. V lost 4 bases, J lost 7 bases, and 19 bases lay in between. In nucleotides, the CDR3 is TGTGCCAGCAGCCCTGGTGGGACTCTATTTAATACGCAGTATTTT. Translation gives CASSPGGTLFNTQYF.

The chain has TRBV7-8 and TRBJ2-6; 7 nucleotides match TRBD1. The length of the CDR3 is 16 residues. With 5 bases clipped from V and 4 bases from J, the junction kept 8 bases outside the gene matches. CDR1 SGHVS and CDR2 FQNEAQ come from the germline V gene. The CDR3 DNA reads as TGTGCCAGCAGCGTACCTAAGGGGGCCGGGGCCAACGTCCTGACTTTC. Protein product: CASSVPKGAGANVLTF.

Remarks on this clonotype: An end of the junction differs from the germline gene, which may be a read error. The rearrangement joins TRBV7-2 to TRBJ2-3; 7 nucleotides line up with TRBD1. The CDR3 is 18 residues long. The V gene's germline CDR1 is SGHTA and CDR2 FQGNSA. CDR3: CASSLVPRVGQDTGTQYF. The CDR3 nucleotides read TGTGCCAGCAGCTTAGTCCCCCGCGTAGGACAGGACACAGGTACGCAGTATTTT.

The chain recombines TRBV10-3 with TRBJ2-7, with a tentative D call TRBD1 (6 bases). CDR1 is ENHRY, CDR2 SYGVKD, per germline. Trimming left V 0 bases short and J 7 bases short, with 10 bases between. The CDR3 spans 13 residues. CDR3: CAISESSQGEQYF. The CDR3 DNA sequence: TGTGCCATCAGTGAGTCGTCCCAGGGGGAGCAGTACTTC.

The chain employs TRBV15 and TRBJ2-4, with 7 bases lining up with TRBD1. This CDR3 is 15 amino acids long. The germline V gene has CDR1 LNHNV and CDR2 YYDKDF (reference sequence). J lost 3 bases, V lost 0 bases, and 2 bases had no gene match. The CDR3 spells CATSRDDRDKNIQYF. The DNA of the CDR3 is TGTGCCACCAGCAGAGATGACAGGGACAAAAACATTCAGTACTTC.

This sequence joins TRBV7-3 and TRBJ2-7, with D perhaps TRBD1 (6 bases). Germline V lookup: CDR1 SGHTA, CDR2 FQGTGA. The V end lost 2 bases, the J end lost 6 bases, and 17 bases lay between the germline ends. The CDR3 has 15 residues. CDR3 region: CASSLWATGPTEQYF. The CDR3 DNA reads as TGTGCCAGCAGCTTATGGGCGACAGGCCCTACCGAGCAGTACTTC.

This clonotype turned up a few times. This chain uses TRBV10-3 with TRBJ2-6; D remains unclear. V lost 2 bases to trimming and J lost 0 bases, with 2 bases between them. This CDR3 contains 14 residues. In germline, CDR1 is ENHRY, CDR2 SYGVKD. Here the CDR3 DNA reads TGTGCCATCAGTGAGCCCTCTGGGGCCAACGTCCTGACTTTC. Translated: CAISEPSGANVLTF.

Concerning this clonotype: A junction end diverges from the germline sequence, so it may reflect a read error. The rearrangement uses TRBV20-1 and TRBJ1-2, with a tentative D call TRBD1 (5 bases). Germline-derived CDR1 and CDR2 are DFQATT and SNEGSKA (reference sequence). CDR3 length: 14 amino acids. The CDR3 DNA follows: TGCAGTGCTAGAGATTTTCGACAGAACTCTGGCTACACCTTC. Translation: CSARDFRQNSGYTF.

This clonotype was recorded only once. The CDR3 region is CASSYEARGYGYTF. DNA for the CDR3: TGTGCCAGCAGTTATGAGGCCAGGGGTTATGGCTACACCTTC. The chain joins TRBV6-5 to TRBJ1-2; D is perhaps TRBD1 (6 bases). CDR3 length equals 14 residues. The germline V gene has CDR1 MNHEY and CDR2 SVGAGI. V lost 3 bases and J lost 5, with 13 bases in between.

In the case of this clonotype: This clone may be a read error of a much larger clone one base away. The chain is built from TRBV7-2 and TRBJ2-3, with 7 bases matching TRBD1. The CDR3 is 14 amino acids. Unmatched junction bases numbered 5, after V lost 5 bases and J lost 3 bases. CDR1 and CDR2 (germline): SGHTA, FQGNSA. The CDR3 DNA reads TGTGCCAGCAGCGTAAACAGGGGAACAGATACGCAGTATTTT. This sequence encodes CASSVNRGTDTQYF.

Turning to this clonotype: One end of the junction is discordant with germline, which a read error may explain. The chain carries TRBV2 and TRBJ1-2; 8 nucleotides agree with TRBD1. The CDR3 is made up of 16 amino acids. Germline V gives CDR1 SNHLY, CDR2 FYNNEI. CDR3 residues: CASSELVRGRRDGCTF. CDR3 in DNA: TGTGCCAGCAGTGAATTGGTCAGGGGGCGGAGAGATGGCTGCACCTTC.

This chain links TRBV29-1 with TRBJ1-5; 7 bases agree with TRBD1. J was trimmed by 4 bases and V by 6 bases; bases with no gene match: 9. The germline gives CDR1 SQVTM, CDR2 ANQGSEA. The CDR3 runs to 14 residues. The CDR3 bases are TGCAGCGTGGGAACCGGGACAGAAAATCAGCCCCAGCATTTT. This translates into CSVGTGTENQPQHF.

V usage is TRBV10-3 and J usage is TRBJ1-2; tentatively, D is TRBD1 (5 bases). Germline CDR1 ENHRY, CDR2 SYGVKD. V was shortened by 0 bases and J by 7 bases, with 9 bases between the two germline ends. CDR3 length: 13 amino acids. The CDR3 is CAISESTVVGYTF. CDR3 DNA sequence: TGTGCCATCAGTGAGTCGACAGTTGTTGGCTACACCTTC.

The genes are TRBV20-1 and TRBJ2-1; maybe TRBD2 (6 bases). CDR3 length: 14 amino acids. V was shortened by 3 bases and J by 9 bases, with 18 bases between the two germline ends. Per the germline V gene, CDR1 is DFQATT and CDR2 is SNEGSKA (reference sequence). The CDR3 sequence is CSASGGNSVGEQFF. The CDR3 DNA follows: TGCAGTGCTAGTGGCGGGAACAGCGTCGGTGAGCAGTTCTTC.

The rearrangement uses TRBV20-1 and TRBJ2-7, with no clear D. The CDR3 has 12 amino acids. Deletions cut 2 bases from V and 2 bases from J, with 7 bases between. Germline loops: CDR1 DFQATT, CDR2 SNEGSKA (reference sequence). In nucleotides, the CDR3 is TGCAGTGCTAGAAGGGCCACCTACGAGCAGTACTTC. It translates to CSARRATYEQYF.

This clonotype has just a few counts. This chain joins TRBV4-3 and TRBJ2-6, with 14 bases matching TRBD2. In germline, CDR1 is LGHNA, CDR2 YSLEER. This CDR3 contains 18 residues. Unmatched junction bases numbered 4, after V lost 4 bases and J lost 2 bases. The CDR3: CASSPGTSGSAGANVLTF. CDR3 sequence (DNA): TGCGCCAGCAGCCCTGGGACTAGCGGGAGCGCTGGGGCCAACGTCCTGACTTTC.

The J gene is TRBJ2-1, the V gene TRBV20-1; tentatively, D is TRBD2 (5 bases). The J call could be wrong; TRBJ2-7 is a better fit for the DNA end. The V gene's germline CDR1 is DFQATT and CDR2 SNEGSKA (reference sequence). This CDR3 contains 15 residues. The CDR3 sequence: CSASDGESSYNEQYF. The DNA for the CDR3 is TGCAGTGCTTCGGACGGGGAAAGCTCCTACAATGAGCAGTACTTC.

V usage is TRBV7-9 and J usage is TRBJ2-7, with D possibly TRBD2 on 7 matching bases. The V gene's germline CDR1 is SEHNR and CDR2 FQNEAQ (reference sequence). The CDR3 length is 15 residues. The germline V and J ends were trimmed by 2 bases and 4 bases, with 15 bases remaining between them. In nucleotides, the CDR3 is TGTGCCAGCAGCTTACGGGGGGCCCCAGGGTACGAGCAGTACTTC. Protein sequence: CASSLRGAPGYEQYF.

The V call is TRBV5-1, the J call TRBJ2-6; D remains unclear. Deletions cut 0 bases from V and 0 bases from J, with 7 bases between. The CDR3 covers 16 residues. Germline V CDR1 and CDR2: SGHRS, YFSETQ. The CDR3 protein is CASSLDSRSGANVLTF. The CDR3 nucleotides are TGCGCCAGCAGCTTGGACAGTCGCTCTGGGGCCAACGTCCTGACTTTC.

This rearrangement joins TRBV12-3 or TRBV12-4 to TRBJ2-1; no firm D call. This CDR3 contains 13 residues. V dropped 5 bases and J dropped 8 bases, with 13 bases sitting between them. CDR3 sequence (DNA): TGTGCCAGCAGTGTTAGAGCGAGAGATGAGCAGTTCTTC. Its translation: CASSVRARDEQFF.

The V call is TRBV6-6, the J call TRBJ1-2, with TRBD1 as a possible D gene (5 bases). Germline V gene sequence: CDR1 MNHNY, CDR2 SVGAGI (reference sequence). V shed 4 bases and J shed 8 bases, with 14 bases lying between them. The length of the CDR3 is 13 residues. The CDR3 nucleotides read TGTGCCAGCAGTTTGGACAAGAGTCGCGGCTACACCTTC. The encoded protein is CASSLDKSRGYTF.

The CDR3 DNA reads as TGTGCCAGCAGTTTGCCCCGGCGGGGCACAGATACGCAGTATTTT. Protein product: CASSLPRRGTDTQYF. The V call is TRBV28, the J call TRBJ2-3; D may be TRBD2 (5 bases). This CDR3 has 15 amino acids. Trimming cost V 3 bases and J 1 base, with 11 bases left between them. Per germline, CDR1 MDHEN and CDR2 SYDVKM.

This clonotype has a handful of counts. The chain carries TRBV4-2 and TRBJ2-7, with 7 bases identical to TRBD1. The V segment lost 4 bases and the J segment 4 bases; nucleotides outside the gene matches: 7. The germline gives CDR1 LGHNA, CDR2 YNFKEQ. This CDR3 region has 14 residues. The CDR3 sequence is CASSPSGGPYEQYF. For the CDR3, the DNA is TGTGCCAGCAGCCCATCAGGGGGACCTTACGAGCAGTACTTC.

The gene calls are TRBV10-3 and TRBJ2-5, with D perhaps being TRBD1 or TRBD2 (6 bases each). The CDR3 is 16 residues long. Germline CDR1 reads ENHRY; CDR2 reads SYGVKD. V was trimmed by 2 bases and J by 0 bases, leaving 13 bases between them. The CDR3 region has the DNA TGTGCCATCAGTGAGGTCCTTAGGGGGGACCAAGAGACCCAGTACTTC. It yields the protein CAISEVLRGDQETQYF.

CDR3 protein: CSARLGATTNEKLFF. The CDR3 region has the DNA TGCAGTGCTAGACTGGGGGCCACAACTAATGAAAAACTGTTTTTT. The chain has TRBV20-1 and TRBJ1-4, with a tentative D call TRBD1 (6 bases). V was trimmed by 2 bases and J by 0 bases, leaving 10 bases between them. CDR1 and CDR2 (germline): DFQATT, SNEGSKA (reference sequence). The CDR3 is 15 amino acids.

This clonotype has more than one count but fewer than ten. The V gene is TRBV7-2, the J gene TRBJ2-5, with 8 bases lining up with TRBD2. This CDR3 contains 15 residues. Germline V CDR1 and CDR2: SGHTA, FQGNSA. V lost 5 bases to trimming and J lost 1 base; unmatched junction nucleotides: 6. The CDR3 nucleotides read TGTGCCAGCAGCCGACAGCGGGGGACCCAAGAGACCCAGTACTTC. Its translation is CASSRQRGTQETQYF.

This clonotype was picked up many times. CDR3 region: CASSSLQALQGAIEQFF. The DNA of the CDR3 is TGTGCCAGCAGTTCCCTCCAAGCATTACAGGGGGCCATTGAGCAGTTCTTC. The chain is built from TRBV6-5 and TRBJ2-1; 9 bases are a match to TRBD1. Losses at the gene ends were 4 bases for V and 9 bases for J; bases not matched to a gene: 16. Germline lookup yields CDR1 MNHEY and CDR2 SVGAGI. This CDR3 spans 17 amino acids.